A single TCR beta chain is shown here with its context. What it binds is not known. MiXCR, run by TCRdb on the RT-PCR reads, gives a single entry per CDR3 protein. The table has 400,000 to 550,000 distinct CDR3 sequences, about 25% seen once; the top ten hold approximately 2%. With 4 bases removed from V and 4 bases from J, the gap between germline ends came to 21 bases. In germline, CDR1 is LGHDT, CDR2 YNNKEL (reference sequence). This CDR3 contains 17 residues. This specimen belongs to a study of response to subunit inactivated influenza vaccine. Study-level findings and limits: T cells newly recruited by each seasonal influenza vaccination are few, the authors suggested.

This specimen consisted of CD4+ T cells sorted from PBMCs, obtained more than 4 days after vaccination. The chain carries TRBV3-1 and TRBJ2-3; TRBD1 or TRBD2 may be the D gene (5 bases each). This receptor was obtained from a man aged 50 to 60 who received an inactivated influenza vaccine. This chain's CDR3 is CASSPVPSPGRPDTQYF. CDR3 coding DNA: TGTGCCAGCAGCCCAGTCCCTTCTCCGGGACGGCCAGATACGCAGTATTTT.